This T cell receptor beta chain stems from a study of OX40 agonist ivuxolimab in advanced cancers. The wider study: Participants averaged about 60 years of age (range about 23 to 80) and were roughly 83% male. Past anti-PD-1, anti-PD-L1 or anti-CTLA-4 therapy was accepted, and 40% had received some.

The table came from immunoSEQ multiplex PCR; TCRdb's copy has only in-frame clones and leaves some out. The sample holds tens of thousands of clones, 80% to 95% seen once. Looked up from germline, CDR1 is MNHEY and CDR2 is SVGAGI. The trim removed 0 bases at V and 3 bases at J, leaving 5 bases unmatched. CDR3 length: 16 amino acids. V usage is TRBV6-5 and J usage is TRBJ2-1; TRBD2 matches at 7 bases. This receptor was taken from an adult with an advanced solid tumor such as melanoma, head and neck, liver or kidney cancer. This specimen consisted of CD4+ or CD8+ T cells sorted from blood, obtained in a trial of the OX40 agonist ivuxolimab. This chain's CDR3 is CASSYSAGVIYNEQFF. The CDR3 bases are TGTGCCAGCAGTTACTCGGCGGGAGTGATCTACAATGAGCAGTTCTTC.